One and the same sample provided the 9 T cell receptor beta chains below, sequenced in a study of shared clonotypes between healthy human individuals (dated by TCRdb to between 2020 and 2021). Libraries were constructed by the immunoSEQ multiplex PCR assay. Entries here come from immuneACCESS through TCRdb and include only in-frame sequences with V and J called. Some clones fail to appear in such tables; in the studies checked, an unresolved V gene covers under half of the shortfall, and the cause of the remainder is unknown. The sample includes about 190,000 clones, with 65% to 80% observed a single time. The top ten constitute more than 9% of the sample. Sequenced input: memory CD4+ T cells sorted from blood. Reading the label with the study, this specimen's cell subset or site is: CD45RA-negative fraction. Receptor source: a young man in good health.

This chain joins TRBV7-8 and TRBJ2-7; D is unresolved. The CDR3 extends over 15 amino acids. CDR1 and CDR2 from the germline V gene are SGHVS and FQNEAQ. V gave up 2 bases and J gave up 2 bases, with 13 bases separating them. CDR3 in DNA: TGTGCCAGCAGCTTACCCCGGCTGCCCGCCTACGAGCAGTACTTC. As protein: CASSLPRLPAYEQYF.

The chain carries TRBV30 and TRBJ2-3; D unclear. V lost 5 bases and J 6 bases, leaving 9 bases between the germline ends. Germline V gives CDR1 GTSNPN, CDR2 SVGIG (reference sequence). The CDR3 has 11 amino acids. CDR3 coding DNA: TGTGCCTGGGAGGTTGCTGATACGCAGTATTTT. Translating it yields CAWEVADTQYF. Together with reference TRBV30 and TRBJ2-3, the CDR3 gives the full variable domain: SQTIHQWPATLVQPVGSPLSLECTVEGTSNPNLYWYRQAAGRGLQLLFYSVGIGQISSEVPQNLSASRPQDRQFILSSKKLLLSDSGFYLCAWEVADTQYFGPGTRLTVL.

This clone was counted only a few times. This sequence joins TRBV10-3 and TRBJ2-7, with 11 bases fitting TRBD2. The CDR3 loop spans 14 amino acids. Germline lookup yields CDR1 ENHRY and CDR2 SYGVKD. J lost 6 bases, V lost 8 bases, and 9 bases had no gene match. The CDR3 reads CAISLAGDVPEQYF. The CDR3 coding sequence is TGTGCCATCTCACTAGCGGGAGACGTCCCCGAGCAGTACTTC.

The chain couples TRBV2 to TRBJ2-1; D uncertain. The CDR3 contains 11 residues. Germline V gives CDR1 SNHLY, CDR2 FYNNEI. Deletions cut 6 bases from V and 9 bases from J, with 9 bases between. Here the CDR3 reads CASRSSGEQFF. The CDR3 DNA reads as TGTGCCAGCAGGTCATCGGGTGAGCAGTTCTTC.

The gene calls are TRBV14 and TRBJ2-7, with 9 bases that match TRBD2. J was trimmed by 0 bases and V by 6 bases; bases with no gene match: 6. The CDR3 totals 15 residues. Germline V gene lookup returns CDR1 SGHDN and CDR2 FVKESK. This CDR3 is CASRLSGRSSYEQYF. In DNA form, the CDR3 reads TGTGCCAGCAGGTTGAGCGGGAGGAGCTCCTACGAGCAGTACTTC.

This sequence joins TRBV28 and TRBJ2-7; no firm D call. Deletions cut 8 bases from V and 6 bases from J, with 14 bases between. The CDR3 is 12 residues long. From germline, CDR1 is MDHEN and CDR2 SYDVKM. CDR3 nucleotide sequence: TGTGCCAGCCATCCGGCATTCGGCGAGCAGTACTTC. Translation: CASHPAFGEQYF. The complete variable domain, with remaining parts taken from reference TRBV28 and TRBJ2-7, reads DVKVTQSSRYLVKRTGEKVFLECVQDMDHENMFWYRQDPGLGLRLIYFSYDVKMKEKGDIPEGYSVSREKKERFSLILESASTNQTSMYLCASHPAFGEQYFGPGTRLTVT.

The chain links TRBV5-1 to TRBJ2-7; possible D gene TRBD1, 6 bases. Per the germline V gene, CDR1 is SGHRS and CDR2 is YFSETQ. The CDR3 sequence is 14 residues long. Trimming removed 1 base from V and 3 bases from J, with 11 bases in between. The CDR3 nucleotides read TGCGCCAGCAGCTTGCGGGACACAGTCTACGAGCAGTACTTC. This translates into CASSLRDTVYEQYF.

The genes are TRBV7-9 and TRBJ2-3; tentatively, D is TRBD2 (6 bases). Trimming stripped 4 bases from V and 8 bases from J, with 13 bases between. CDR1 and CDR2 from the germline V gene are SEHNR and FQNEAQ (reference sequence). The length of the CDR3 is 13 residues. The CDR3 coding sequence is TGTGCCAGCAGCTCGAAAGCGGGTGTTACGCAGTATTTT. This sequence encodes CASSSKAGVTQYF.

Points on this clone: A read error is possible here, since a much larger clone lies one base away. V usage is TRBV6-1 and J usage is TRBJ2-7; no clear D gene. Germline assignment: CDR1 MNHNS and CDR2 SASEGT. Trimming left V 5 bases short and J 2 bases short, with 1 base between. This CDR3 region has 10 residues. CDR3 coding DNA: TGTGCCAGCAGTACCTACGAGCAGTACTTC. Translation: CASSTYEQYF.